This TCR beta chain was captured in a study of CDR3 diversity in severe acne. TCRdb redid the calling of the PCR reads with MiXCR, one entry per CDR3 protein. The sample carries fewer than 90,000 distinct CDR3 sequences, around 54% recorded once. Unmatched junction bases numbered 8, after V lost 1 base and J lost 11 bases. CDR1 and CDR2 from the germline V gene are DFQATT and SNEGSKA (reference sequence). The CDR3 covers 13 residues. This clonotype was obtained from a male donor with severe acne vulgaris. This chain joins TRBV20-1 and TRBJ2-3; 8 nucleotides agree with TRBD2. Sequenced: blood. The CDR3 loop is CSARASGHNEQYF. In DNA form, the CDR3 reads TGCAGTGCTAGAGCTAGCGGGCACAATGAGCAGTATTTT.